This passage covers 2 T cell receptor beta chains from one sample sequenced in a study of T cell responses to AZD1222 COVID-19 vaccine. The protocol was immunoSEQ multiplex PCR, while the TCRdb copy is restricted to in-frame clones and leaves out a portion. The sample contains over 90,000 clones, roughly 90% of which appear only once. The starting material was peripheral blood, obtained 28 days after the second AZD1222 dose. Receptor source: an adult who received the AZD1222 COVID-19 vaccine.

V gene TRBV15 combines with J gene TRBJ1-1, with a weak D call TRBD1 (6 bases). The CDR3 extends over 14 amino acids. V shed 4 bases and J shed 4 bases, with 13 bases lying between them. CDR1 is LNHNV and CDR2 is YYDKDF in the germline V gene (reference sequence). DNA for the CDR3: TGTGCCACCAGCACCGACAGGATAAGCACTGAAGCTTTCTTT. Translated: CATSTDRISTEAFF.

CDR3 in amino acids: CASSLSGQPYEQYF. CDR3 DNA sequence: TGTGCCAGCAGTCTCTCGGGACAGCCCTACGAGCAGTACTTC. This rearrangement joins TRBV6-6 to TRBJ2-7; TRBD1 matches at 7 bases. Unmatched junction bases numbered 6, after V lost 5 bases and J lost 2 bases. Germline V gene lookup returns CDR1 MNHNY and CDR2 SVGAGI (reference sequence). The CDR3 extends over 14 amino acids.